Below, 7 T cell receptor beta chains from the same sample are listed, as sequenced in a study of CD8 T cells in Susac syndrome. Random hexamers served to reverse transcribe about 0.5 to 1 ug RNA. TCRdb processed the immunoSEQ multiplex PCR reads anew with MiXCR; each CDR3 protein has one entry. The table lists around 190,000 distinct CDR3 sequences, 94% of them singletons. The sequenced sample was CD4+ T cells from PBMCs. Receptor source: a human donor with Susac syndrome.

The rearrangement uses TRBV20-1 and TRBJ1-2; D gene ambiguous. The CDR3 is made up of 15 amino acids. The V end lost 6 bases, the J end lost 0 bases, and 17 bases lay between the germline ends. The germline gives CDR1 DFQATT, CDR2 SNEGSKA (reference sequence). This chain's CDR3 is CSAPRSGRANYGYTF. As DNA, the CDR3 is TGCAGTGCCCCACGATCGGGCCGGGCTAACTATGGCTACACCTTC.

The J gene is TRBJ2-7, the V gene TRBV19; possible D gene TRBD1, 5 bases. CDR1 is LNHDA and CDR2 is SQIVND in the germline V gene (reference sequence). Trimming removed 9 bases from V and 3 bases from J, with 15 bases in between. This CDR3 region has 13 residues. The CDR3 here is CASAGQGLYEQYF. For the CDR3, the DNA is TGTGCCAGCGCCGGGCAGGGTCTCTACGAGCAGTACTTC.

A single count supports this clonotype. V and J are TRBV3-1 and TRBJ1-1; D gene ambiguous. Germline CDR1 LGHDT, CDR2 YNNKEL (reference sequence). Trimming removed 4 bases at V and 11 bases at J, with 20 bases between. The CDR3 is 14 amino acids. The CDR3 region has the DNA TGTGCCAGCAGCCGACCTGGACGGCTCCTGTCTGCTTTCTTT. It codes for CASSRPGRLLSAFF.

The count of this clonotype is one. CDR3 loop: CASKTGSREQFF. The CDR3 DNA sequence: TGTGCCAGCAAGACCGGGAGTCGCGAGCAGTTCTTC. The V gene is TRBV6-5, the J gene TRBJ2-1, with D perhaps matching TRBD2 (6 bases). Germline lookup yields CDR1 MNHEY and CDR2 SVGAGI. There are 12 residues in the CDR3. Trimming took 7 bases from V and 10 from J, leaving 14 bases between them.

V and J are TRBV3-1 and TRBJ2-7, with 9 positions matching TRBD1. The CDR3 consists of 15 residues. With V trimmed by 0 bases and J by 3 bases, 3 bases remained unmatched. Germline CDR1 is LGHDT and CDR2 is YNNKEL (reference sequence). CDR3 sequence reads: CASSQDGTGFYEQYF. DNA of the CDR3: TGTGCCAGCAGCCAAGATGGGACAGGGTTCTACGAGCAGTACTTC.

The table lists this clonotype with a few counts. This chain uses TRBV7-2 with TRBJ2-7; 10 bases are shared with TRBD2. The CDR3 sequence is 14 residues long. Germline V gene sequence: CDR1 SGHTA, CDR2 FQGNSA. V gave up 6 bases and J gave up 4 bases; unmatched junction bases: 6. CDR3 sequence: CASSPTSGDYEQYF. The CDR3, as DNA: TGTGCCAGCAGTCCAACTAGCGGGGATTACGAGCAGTACTTC.

The rearrangement uses TRBV4-2 and TRBJ1-2; possibly TRBD1 for D (5 bases). The CDR3 sequence is 14 residues long. CDR1 and CDR2 from the germline V gene are LGHNA and YNFKEQ. V was shortened by 4 bases and J by 5 bases, with 14 bases between the two germline ends. CDR3 sequence reads: CASSLFGAAYGYTF. Written as DNA, the CDR3 is TGTGCCAGCAGCCTATTTGGGGCAGCTTATGGCTACACCTTC.